The 30 T cell receptor beta chains below all came from one sample that was sequenced in a study of T cell responses to AZD1222 COVID-19 vaccine. Generated by immunoSEQ multiplex PCR, the TCRdb table keeps only in-frame clones and is missing some. In the table there are 100,000 or so clones, approximately 90% of which are singletons. Sequences were derived from peripheral blood, sampled on day 0 of AZD1222 vaccination. These receptors originate from an adult in good health.

The chain is built from TRBV19 and TRBJ2-7; 9 bases are a match to TRBD1. CDR3 length: 15 amino acids. Germline assignment: CDR1 LNHDA and CDR2 SQIVND (reference sequence). The V and J ends lost 4 bases and 2 bases, in that order; junction bases with no gene match: 6. CDR3 in DNA: TGTGCCAGTAGTAGGGGGACAGGGCCCGCCTACGAGCAGTACGTC. Its protein product is CASSRGTGPAYEQYV.

In the case of this clone: This same CDR3 is encoded by further DNA sequences in the sample. The chain links TRBV4-2 to TRBJ1-2; D is perhaps TRBD1 (5 bases). The CDR3 length is 13 residues. Per germline, CDR1 LGHNA and CDR2 YNFKEQ. Deletions cut 0 bases from V and 8 bases from J, with 10 bases between. The CDR3 protein is CASSQDQGGGYTF. In DNA form, the CDR3 reads TGTGCCAGCAGCCAAGATCAGGGAGGCGGCTACACCTTC.

The CDR3: CSVAYEQYV. The DNA of the CDR3 is TGCAGCGTTGCTTACGAGCAGTACGTC. V gene TRBV29-1 combines with J gene TRBJ2-7; D is unclear. CDR3 length equals 9 residues. Germline V gives CDR1 SQVTM, CDR2 ANQGSEA. Trimming took 4 bases from V and 4 from J, leaving 2 bases between them.

The CDR3 here is CASCPDQRGPLAGQYF. The CDR3, as DNA: TGTGCCAGTTGTCCAGACCAACGGGGACCCCTTGCAGGGCAGTATTTT. This chain joins TRBV19 and TRBJ2-3; tentatively, D is TRBD1 or TRBD2 (5 bases each). The V gene's germline CDR1 is LNHDA and CDR2 SQIVND (reference sequence). V was pared by 8 bases and J by 11 bases, with 29 bases between. There are 16 residues in the CDR3.

The chain uses TRBV7-3 and TRBJ2-1; 10 positions match TRBD2. J was trimmed by 1 base and V by 2 bases; bases with no gene match: 2. This CDR3 has 16 amino acids. Germline CDR1 SGHTA, CDR2 FQGTGA. CDR3 amino acids: CASSLASGGSYNEQFF. CDR3 nucleotides: TGTGCCAGCAGCTTAGCTAGCGGGGGTTCCTACAATGAGCAGTTCTTC.

The rearrangement uses TRBV5-1 and TRBJ1-4; a weak D match, TRBD1 (6 bases). The CDR3 covers 13 residues. Germline V CDR1 and CDR2: SGHRS, YFSETQ. V lost 7 bases and J 5 bases, leaving 12 bases between the germline ends. In DNA form, the CDR3 reads TGCGCCAGCCAGACAGGCCCAAATGAAAAACTGTTTTTT. This sequence encodes CASQTGPNEKLFF.

This sequence joins TRBV11-3 and TRBJ1-1; D is ambiguous. V dropped 5 bases and J dropped 5 bases, with 12 bases sitting between them. The germline gives CDR1 SGHNT, CDR2 YENEEA. This CDR3 contains 13 residues. DNA of the CDR3: TGTGCCAGCAGCAAGATTTCTGGGACTGAAGCTTTCTTT. Translating it yields CASSKISGTEAFF. Full variable domain (missing parts from reference TRBV11-3 and TRBJ1-1): EAGVVQSPRYKIIEKKQPVAFWCNPISGHNTLYWYLQNLGQGPELLIRYENEEAVDDSQLPKDRFSAERLKGVDSTLKIQPAELGDSAVYLCASSKISGTEAFFGQGTRLTVV.

This chain joins TRBV6-2 or TRBV6-3 and TRBJ1-3; 8 bases line up with TRBD1. Germline CDR1 and CDR2: MNHEY and SVGEGT. V shed 6 bases and J 0 bases; nucleotides not matched to a gene: 13. The CDR3 runs to 18 residues. The CDR3 DNA sequence: TGTGCCAGCAGATACGTCCAGGGGGCGGTCTCCTCTGGAAACACCATATATTTT. This encodes CASRYVQGAVSSGNTIYF.

For this clone: Other DNA sequences from this sample encode an identical CDR3 as well. The V and J genes are TRBV5-1 and TRBJ2-5; 11 nucleotides line up with TRBD1. Germline trimming cut 0 bases from V and 5 bases from J; bases unmatched to any gene: 3. The CDR3 runs 15 residues. Germline lookup yields CDR1 SGHRS and CDR2 YFSETQ. CDR3 loop: CASSLDRDRGETQYF. DNA for the CDR3: TGCGCCAGCAGCTTGGACCGGGACAGGGGGGAGACCCAGTACTTC.

The genes are TRBV24-1 and TRBJ1-5; perhaps TRBD1 as D (5 bases). V shed 9 bases and J shed 0 bases, with 14 bases lying between them. CDR1 KGHDR and CDR2 SFDVKD come from the germline V gene. The CDR3 is made up of 15 amino acids. For the CDR3, the DNA is TGTGCCACCCAAATCGCGGGGGGTAGCAATCAGCCCCAGCATTTT. Residues: CATQIAGGSNQPQHF.

V gene TRBV19 combines with J gene TRBJ1-1; weak D call: TRBD1 (5 bases). Germline CDR1 reads LNHDA; CDR2 reads SQIVND (reference sequence). The CDR3 has 14 residues. V lost 1 base, J lost 4 bases, and 10 bases lay in between. This CDR3 is CASSIGQGLTEAFF. The CDR3 coding sequence is TGTGCCAGTAGTATAGGCCAGGGACTCACTGAAGCTTTCTTT. The variable domain in full, completed from reference TRBV19 and TRBJ1-1, reads DGGITQSPKYLFRKEGQNVTLSCEQNLNHDAMYWYRQDPGQGLRLIYYSQIVNDFQKGDIAEGYSVSREKKESFPLTVTSAQKNPTAFYLCASSIGQGLTEAFFGQGTRLTVV.

This chain connects TRBV2 to TRBJ1-1; no firm D call. V lost 3 bases and J lost 0, with 5 bases in between. Germline assignment: CDR1 SNHLY and CDR2 FYNNEI. The CDR3 contains 13 residues. CDR3 region: CASSEEVNTEAFF. CDR3 coding DNA: TGTGCCAGCAGTGAGGAGGTGAACACTGAAGCTTTCTTT.

This clone was seen a single time. J is TRBJ1-3 and V is TRBV30; D is undetermined. Trimming stripped 4 bases from V and 7 bases from J, with 17 bases between. Germline values: CDR1 GTSNPN, CDR2 SVGIG (reference sequence). This CDR3 is built from 14 residues. The CDR3 DNA reads as TGTGCCTGGAAGGTTACGTCCGTTGGGAACACCATATATTTT. Protein: CAWKVTSVGNTIYF.

The V call is TRBV6-1, the J call TRBJ2-3; tentatively, D is TRBD1 or TRBD2 (5 bases each). The length of the CDR3 is 15 residues. CDR1 MNHNS and CDR2 SASEGT come from the germline V gene. Trimming left V 3 bases short and J 1 base short, with 11 bases between. As DNA, the CDR3 is TGTGCCAGCAGTGATGAACTAGGGGGCACAGATACGCAGTATTTT. Protein product: CASSDELGGTDTQYF.

This chain uses TRBV24-1 with TRBJ1-2; TRBD1 agrees at 11 bases. V was clipped by 9 bases and J by 5 bases; unmatched bases: 7. The CDR3 loop spans 14 amino acids. Looked up from germline, CDR1 is KGHDR and CDR2 is SFDVKD. The CDR3: CATHPGQGEYGYTF. In DNA, the CDR3 is TGTGCCACCCATCCGGGACAGGGGGAATATGGCTACACCTTC.

This clone has a handful of counts. The chain employs TRBV11-2 and TRBJ1-5; D gene unclear. V was trimmed by 1 base and J by 6 bases, leaving 7 bases between them. The germline V gene encodes CDR1 SGHAT and CDR2 FQNNGV. The CDR3 length is 13 residues. In DNA, the CDR3 is TGTGCCAGCAGCTTAGTCTCGTCTCAGCCCCAGCATTTT. Residues: CASSLVSSQPQHF.

The rearrangement joins TRBV5-8 to TRBJ1-2; no firm D call. The CDR3 is 10 amino acids. The V end lost 7 bases, the J end lost 4 bases, and 5 bases lay between the germline ends. The germline V gene has CDR1 SGHTS and CDR2 YDEGEE. CDR3 bases: TGTGCCAGCCTCTTCTATGGCTACACCTTC. Its translation is CASLFYGYTF. The whole variable domain, filled in from reference TRBV5-8 and TRBJ1-2, reads EAGVTQSPTHLIKTRGQQATLRCSPISGHTSVYWYQQALGLGLQFLLWYDEGEERNRGNFPPRFSGRQFPNYSSELNVNALELEDSALYLCASLFYGYTFGSGTRLTVV.

The chain uses TRBV3-1 (or the pseudogene TRBV3-2) and TRBJ1-3; D is perhaps TRBD1 (6 bases). The CDR3 covers 15 residues. CDR1 is LGHDT and CDR2 is YNNKEL in the germline V gene (reference sequence). Trimming left V 2 bases short and J 8 bases short, with 16 bases between. The CDR3 protein is CASSQTLQGGDTIYF. The DNA for the CDR3 is TGTGCCAGCAGCCAAACCCTACAGGGTGGGGACACCATATATTTT.

The chain recombines TRBV10-3 with TRBJ2-2; D gene ambiguous. V lost 8 bases, J lost 2 bases, and 12 bases lay in between. The germline V gene encodes CDR1 ENHRY and CDR2 SYGVKD. The CDR3 runs to 14 residues. Written as DNA, the CDR3 is TGTGCCATCGGGTTGCCGGCCAACACCGGGGAGCTGTTTTTT. This translates into CAIGLPANTGELFF.

The rearrangement uses TRBV11-3 and TRBJ2-3; tentatively, D is TRBD1 or TRBD2 (6 bases each). Germline-derived CDR1 and CDR2 are SGHNT and YENEEA. Trimming took 6 bases from V and 1 from J, leaving 14 bases between them. The CDR3 is 15 amino acids. The CDR3 is CASSPGGGGTDTQYF. The CDR3 nucleotides read TGTGCCAGCAGTCCCGGGGGCGGGGGCACAGATACGCAGTATTTT. The full variable domain, with the rest looked up from reference TRBV11-3 and TRBJ2-3, is EAGVVQSPRYKIIEKKQPVAFWCNPISGHNTLYWYLQNLGQGPELLIRYENEEAVDDSQLPKDRFSAERLKGVDSTLKIQPAELGDSAVYLCASSPGGGGTDTQYFGPGTRLTVL.

J is TRBJ2-2 and V is TRBV2; D possibly uses TRBD1 or TRBD2 (5 bases each). Germline assignment: CDR1 SNHLY and CDR2 FYNNEI. The V gene lost 4 bases and the J gene lost 1 base, with 7 bases spanning the gap. This CDR3 spans 14 amino acids. CDR3 amino acids: CASSVRGNTGELFF. The DNA for the CDR3 is TGTGCCAGCAGTGTGAGGGGGAACACCGGGGAGCTGTTTTTT.

The V gene is TRBV5-1, the J gene TRBJ2-2; TRBD1 matches 9 bases. The CDR3 totals 16 residues. The germline gives CDR1 SGHRS, CDR2 YFSETQ. Trimming cost V 1 base and J 5 bases; bases outside gene matches: 6. DNA of the CDR3: TGCGCCAGCAGCTTGACAGGGGGCGCGGTGACCGGGGAGCTGTTTTTT. It codes for CASSLTGGAVTGELFF.

The rearrangement joins TRBV13 to TRBJ2-7, with 7 bases identical to TRBD1. J lost 1 base, V lost 4 bases, and 1 base had no gene match. Germline assignment: CDR1 PRHDT and CDR2 FYEKMQ (reference sequence). The CDR3 runs to 13 residues. The CDR3 region has the DNA TGTGCCAGCAGCTACAGGGGTTCCTACGAGCAGTACGTC. This encodes CASSYRGSYEQYV.

The genes are TRBV15 and TRBJ2-7; TRBD1 or TRBD2 may be the D gene (5 bases each). Trimming took off 4 bases at V and 6 bases at J, with 10 bases between the two ends. This CDR3 comprises 12 residues. Germline lookup yields CDR1 LNHNV and CDR2 YYDKDF (reference sequence). CDR3 sequence reads: CATSKLGGEQYV. CDR3 nucleotides: TGTGCCACCAGCAAACTTGGGGGCGAGCAGTACGTC.

The CDR3 coding sequence is TGTGCCAGCACCGACCTTGTGGGAGGGGAATACGACGAGCAGTACGTC. This encodes CASTDLVGGEYDEQYV. The rearrangement uses TRBV21-1 and TRBJ2-7; the table calls TRBD2, which could not be checked here. TRBV21-1 is annotated as a pseudogene. The CDR3 is 16 amino acids.

J is TRBJ2-3 and V is TRBV24-1, with TRBD2 identical over 8 bases. V lost 4 bases and J lost 8; bases outside the gene matches: 10. The CDR3 has 15 residues. Germline V gene sequence: CDR1 KGHDR, CDR2 SFDVKD. CDR3 DNA: TGTGCCACCAGTGACCCCGGGGGGGCGGGAGGTACGCAGTATTTT. The encoded protein is CATSDPGGAGGTQYF.

CDR3 coding DNA: TGTGCCAGCAGCCGAAATAGCAATCAGCCCCAGCATTTT. Protein sequence: CASSRNSNQPQHF. The chain recombines TRBV6-2 or TRBV6-3 with TRBJ1-5; D gene ambiguous. Trimming removed 6 bases from V and 0 bases from J, with 6 bases in between. The CDR3 runs 13 residues. Germline assignment: CDR1 MNHEY and CDR2 SVGEGT.

The chain couples TRBV27 to TRBJ2-3; D possibly corresponds to TRBD1 (5 bases). The CDR3 is 17 residues long. Trimming pared 6 bases from V and 0 bases from J, leaving 19 bases between. Looked up from germline, CDR1 is MNHEY and CDR2 is SMNVEV (reference sequence). The CDR3 DNA reads TGTGCCAGCAGGCCTTCAGGGATGAGACCAAGCACAGATACGCAGTATTTT. Translation gives CASRPSGMRPSTDTQYF.

This clone was seen a few times. The gene calls are TRBV7-6 and TRBJ2-1; 9 bases are shared with TRBD2. Germline V CDR1 and CDR2: SGHVS, FNYEAQ. Trimming took 1 base from V and 5 from J; bases not matched to a gene: 3. The CDR3 has 15 amino acids. The CDR3 region has the DNA TGTGCCAGCAGCTTAGTTAGCGGGAGCAACAATGAGCAGTTCTTC. It translates to CASSLVSGSNNEQFF.

The V gene is TRBV11-2, the J gene TRBJ2-7; TRBD2 matches 10 bases. The CDR3 contains 15 residues. The V and J ends lost 7 bases and 2 bases, in that order; junction bases with no gene match: 8. CDR1 and CDR2 from the germline V gene are SGHAT and FQNNGV. The CDR3 loop reads CASTTLAGVAYEQYF. The CDR3 DNA reads as TGTGCCAGCACAACTCTAGCGGGGGTGGCCTACGAGCAGTACTTC. Filled out from reference TRBV11-2 and TRBJ2-7, the complete variable domain reads EAGVAQSPRYKIIEKRQSVAFWCNPISGHATLYWYQQILGQGPKLLIQFQNNGVVDDSQLPKDRFSAERLKGVDSTLKIQPAKLEDSAVYLCASTTLAGVAYEQYFGPGTRLTVT.